The present T cell receptor beta chain was sequenced within a study of cytomegalovirus exposure and HLA in healthy donors. Study-level points and caveats: As a later analysis showed, several of the most significant clusters appeared to be linked to common viral pathogens. Many donors shared some public TCRs, even though most TCR sequences were rare.

PCR used 60 Vbeta primers and 13 Jbeta primers. Some clones are missing from TCRdb's copy, which holds only in-frame ones; the method was immunoSEQ multiplex PCR. Of 150,000 to 200,000 clones in the sample, over 65% are singletons; the top ten hold roughly 1.6%. Per the germline V gene, CDR1 is KGHSY and CDR2 is FQNENV. CDR3 length equals 14 residues. Trimming cost V 2 bases and J 3 bases, with 8 bases left between them. As regards this clone: Its specificity is not known.

This chain links TRBV16 with TRBJ2-1, with a tentative D call TRBD1 (6 bases). The receptor's source is a man between 18 and 35 years old in good health and CMV-seronegative. The specimen sequenced was PBMCs. In nucleotides, the CDR3 is TGTGCCAGCAGCCAAGGGGGCGGCTACAATGAGCAGTTCTTC. Translation: CASSQGGGYNEQFF.